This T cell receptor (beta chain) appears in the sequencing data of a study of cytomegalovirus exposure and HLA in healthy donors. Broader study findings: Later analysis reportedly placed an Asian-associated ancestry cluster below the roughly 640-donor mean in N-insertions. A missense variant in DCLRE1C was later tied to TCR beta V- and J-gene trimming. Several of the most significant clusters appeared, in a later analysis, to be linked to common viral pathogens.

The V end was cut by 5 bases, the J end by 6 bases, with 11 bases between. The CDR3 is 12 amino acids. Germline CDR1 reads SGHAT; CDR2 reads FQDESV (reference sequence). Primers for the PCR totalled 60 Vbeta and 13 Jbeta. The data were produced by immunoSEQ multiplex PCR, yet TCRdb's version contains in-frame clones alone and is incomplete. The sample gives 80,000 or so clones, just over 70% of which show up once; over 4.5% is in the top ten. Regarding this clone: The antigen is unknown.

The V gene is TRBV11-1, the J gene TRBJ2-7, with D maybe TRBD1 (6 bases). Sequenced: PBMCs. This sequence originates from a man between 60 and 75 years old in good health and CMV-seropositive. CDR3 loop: CASSPTGFEQYF. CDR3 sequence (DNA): TGTGCCAGCAGCCCTACAGGGTTCGAGCAGTACTTC.